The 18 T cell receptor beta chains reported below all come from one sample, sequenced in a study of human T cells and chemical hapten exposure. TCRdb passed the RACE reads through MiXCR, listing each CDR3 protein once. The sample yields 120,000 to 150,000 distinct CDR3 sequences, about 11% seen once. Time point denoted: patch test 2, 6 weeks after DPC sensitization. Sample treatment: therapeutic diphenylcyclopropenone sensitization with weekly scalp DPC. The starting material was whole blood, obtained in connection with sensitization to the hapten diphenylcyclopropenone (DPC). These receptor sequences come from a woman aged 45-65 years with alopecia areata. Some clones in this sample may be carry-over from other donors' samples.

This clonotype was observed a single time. The CDR3 DNA reads as TGTGCCAGCAGCCCCGCCGTAGGTCAGCCCCAGCATTTT. Amino acids: CASSPAVGQPQHF. V and J are TRBV7-3 and TRBJ1-5; D unresolved. The germline V gene has CDR1 SGHTA and CDR2 FQGTGA. V shed 5 bases and J shed 6 bases, with 11 bases lying between them. CDR3 length: 13 amino acids.

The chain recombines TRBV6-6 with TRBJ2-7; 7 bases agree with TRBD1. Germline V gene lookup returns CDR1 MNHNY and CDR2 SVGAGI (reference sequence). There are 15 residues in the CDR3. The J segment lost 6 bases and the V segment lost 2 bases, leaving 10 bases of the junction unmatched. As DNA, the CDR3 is TGTGCCAGCAGTTACACGGGGACAGCCGCGGGCGAGCAGTACTTC. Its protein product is CASSYTGTAAGEQYF.

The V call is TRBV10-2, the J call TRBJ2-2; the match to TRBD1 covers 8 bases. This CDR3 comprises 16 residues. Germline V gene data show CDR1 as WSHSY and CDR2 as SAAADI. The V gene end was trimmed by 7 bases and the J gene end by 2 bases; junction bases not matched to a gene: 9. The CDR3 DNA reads TGCGCCAGCACAACTCAGACAGGGGTTAACACCGGGGAGCTGTTTTTT. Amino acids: CASTTQTGVNTGELFF.

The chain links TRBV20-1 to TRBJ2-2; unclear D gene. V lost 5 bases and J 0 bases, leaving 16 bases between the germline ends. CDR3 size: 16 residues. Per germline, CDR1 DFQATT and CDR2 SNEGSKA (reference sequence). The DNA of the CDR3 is TGCAGTGCTCCCTCCCCCCATCGCGCGAACACCGGGGAGCTGTTTTTT. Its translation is CSAPSPHRANTGELFF.

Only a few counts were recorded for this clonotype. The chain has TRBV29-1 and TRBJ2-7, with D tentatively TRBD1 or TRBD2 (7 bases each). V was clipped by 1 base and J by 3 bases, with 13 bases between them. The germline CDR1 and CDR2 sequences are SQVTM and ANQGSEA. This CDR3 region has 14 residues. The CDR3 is CSVEVSGGDYEQYF. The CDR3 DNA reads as TGCAGCGTTGAAGTTTCAGGGGGGGACTACGAGCAGTACTTC.

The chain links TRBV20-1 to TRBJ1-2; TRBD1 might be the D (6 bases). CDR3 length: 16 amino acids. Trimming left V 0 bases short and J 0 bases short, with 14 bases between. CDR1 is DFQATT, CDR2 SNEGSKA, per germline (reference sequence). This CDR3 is CSARDRRDTSNYGYTF. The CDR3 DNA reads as TGCAGTGCTAGAGACCGAAGGGACACTTCTAACTATGGCTACACCTTC.

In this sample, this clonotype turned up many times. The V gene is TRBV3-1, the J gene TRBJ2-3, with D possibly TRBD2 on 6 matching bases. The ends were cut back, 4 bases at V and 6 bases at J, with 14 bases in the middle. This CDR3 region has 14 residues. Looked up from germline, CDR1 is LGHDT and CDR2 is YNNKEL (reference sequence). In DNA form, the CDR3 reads TGTGCCAGCAGCCGGGGCGGGATAGGTGATACGCAGTATTTT. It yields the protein CASSRGGIGDTQYF.

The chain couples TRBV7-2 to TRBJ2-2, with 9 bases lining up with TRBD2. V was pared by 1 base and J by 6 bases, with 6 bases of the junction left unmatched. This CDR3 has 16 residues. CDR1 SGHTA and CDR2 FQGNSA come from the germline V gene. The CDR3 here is CASSLVPSGTPGELFF. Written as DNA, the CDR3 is TGTGCCAGCAGCTTAGTACCTAGCGGGACCCCCGGGGAGCTGTTTTTT.

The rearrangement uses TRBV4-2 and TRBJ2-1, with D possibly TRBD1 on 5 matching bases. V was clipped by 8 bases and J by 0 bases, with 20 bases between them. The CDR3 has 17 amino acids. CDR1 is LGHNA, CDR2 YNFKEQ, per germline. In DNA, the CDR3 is TGTGCCAGCCAGGGTAGCTCAGCTAGTTCCTCCTACAATGAGCAGTTCTTC. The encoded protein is CASQGSSASSSYNEQFF.

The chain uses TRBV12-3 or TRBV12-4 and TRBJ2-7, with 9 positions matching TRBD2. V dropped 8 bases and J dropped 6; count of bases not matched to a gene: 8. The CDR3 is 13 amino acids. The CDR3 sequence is CASLSSGSLEQYF. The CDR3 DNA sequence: TGTGCCAGCCTAAGTAGCGGGAGCCTCGAGCAGTACTTC.

DNA for the CDR3: TGTGCCAGCTCATCCCAGGGGGTAACGGGCACAGATACGCAGTATTTT. Its translation is CASSSQGVTGTDTQYF. J is TRBJ2-3 and V is TRBV18; 7 bases are shared with TRBD1. Germline V gene data show CDR1 as KGHSH and CDR2 as LQKENI. This CDR3 is 16 amino acids long. The trim removed 5 bases at V and 1 base at J, leaving 9 bases unmatched.

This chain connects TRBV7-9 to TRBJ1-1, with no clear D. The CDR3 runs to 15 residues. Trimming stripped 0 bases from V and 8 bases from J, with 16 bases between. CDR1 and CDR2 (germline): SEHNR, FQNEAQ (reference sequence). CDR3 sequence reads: CASSLAGEYLGEAFF. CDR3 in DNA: TGTGCCAGCAGCTTAGCGGGAGAATATCTCGGAGAAGCTTTCTTT.

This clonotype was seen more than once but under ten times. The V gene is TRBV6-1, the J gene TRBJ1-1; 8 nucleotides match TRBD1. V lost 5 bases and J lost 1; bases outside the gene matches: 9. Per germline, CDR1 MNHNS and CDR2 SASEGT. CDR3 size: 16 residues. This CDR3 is CASSSPQGATNTEAFF. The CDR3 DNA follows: TGTGCCAGCAGTTCGCCTCAGGGGGCGACGAACACTGAAGCTTTCTTT.

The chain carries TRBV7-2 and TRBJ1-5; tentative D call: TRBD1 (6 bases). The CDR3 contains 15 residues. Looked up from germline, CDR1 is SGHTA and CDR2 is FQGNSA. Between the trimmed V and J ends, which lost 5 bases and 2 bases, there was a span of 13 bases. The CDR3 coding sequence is TGTGCCAGCAGCCCCCTACAGGGTGGCAATCAGCCCCAGCATTTT. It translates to CASSPLQGGNQPQHF.

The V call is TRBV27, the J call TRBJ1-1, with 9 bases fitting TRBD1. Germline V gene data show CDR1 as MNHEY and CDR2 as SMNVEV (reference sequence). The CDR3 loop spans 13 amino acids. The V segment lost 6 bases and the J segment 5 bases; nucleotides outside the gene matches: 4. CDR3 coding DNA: TGTGCCAGCAGCACAGGGGGCCGGACTGAAGCTTTCTTT. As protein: CASSTGGRTEAFF.

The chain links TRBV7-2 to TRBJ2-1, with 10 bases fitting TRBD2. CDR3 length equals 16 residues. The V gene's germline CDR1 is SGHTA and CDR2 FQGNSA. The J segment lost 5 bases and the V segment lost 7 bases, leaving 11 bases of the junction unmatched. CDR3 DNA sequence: TGTGCCAGCATCCGACTTGGGCTAGCGGGAGACAATGAGCAGTTCTTC. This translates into CASIRLGLAGDNEQFF.

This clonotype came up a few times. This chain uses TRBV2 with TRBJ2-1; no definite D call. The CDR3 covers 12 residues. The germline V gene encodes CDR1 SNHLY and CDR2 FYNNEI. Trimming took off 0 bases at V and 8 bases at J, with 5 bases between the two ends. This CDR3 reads CASSEAWDEQFF. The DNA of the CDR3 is TGTGCCAGCAGTGAAGCCTGGGATGAGCAGTTCTTC.

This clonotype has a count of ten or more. The CDR3 sequence is CASSAGGSSYEQYF. The DNA for the CDR3 is TGTGCCAGCAGCGCCGGGGGGAGCTCCTACGAGCAGTACTTC. This sequence joins TRBV7-6 and TRBJ2-7; 7 nucleotides line up with TRBD2. Germline V CDR1 and CDR2: SGHVS, FNYEAQ. The ends lost 5 bases at V and 0 bases at J; junction bases unmatched: 4. The CDR3 has 14 amino acids.